This T cell receptor (beta chain) was recovered during a study of T cell responses to AZD1222 COVID-19 vaccine. Points from the study as a whole: Epitopes outside B.1.351 and B.1.1.7 mutated regions reportedly drew nearly half of spike TCRs.

Sequencing was performed with immunoSEQ multiplex PCR; in TCRdb, only in-frame clones are kept and a portion is missing. This repertoire shows more than 250,000 clones, more than 80% found once; its top ten account for around 0.5%. The CDR3 is 15 residues long. V was shortened by 1 base and J by 0 bases, with 9 bases between the two germline ends. Per the germline V gene, CDR1 is LNHDA and CDR2 is SQIVND (reference sequence). This clone was seen more than once but under ten times. As yet, its antigen is unknown. This clonotype was sampled from an adult in good health. The chain is built from TRBV19 and TRBJ1-2; D is undetermined. Sequences were derived from peripheral blood, sampled on day 0 of AZD1222 vaccination. The CDR3 loop is CASSIAGTTNYGYTF. CDR3 nucleotide sequence: TGTGCCAGTAGTATAGCCGGCACTACTAACTATGGCTACACCTTC.